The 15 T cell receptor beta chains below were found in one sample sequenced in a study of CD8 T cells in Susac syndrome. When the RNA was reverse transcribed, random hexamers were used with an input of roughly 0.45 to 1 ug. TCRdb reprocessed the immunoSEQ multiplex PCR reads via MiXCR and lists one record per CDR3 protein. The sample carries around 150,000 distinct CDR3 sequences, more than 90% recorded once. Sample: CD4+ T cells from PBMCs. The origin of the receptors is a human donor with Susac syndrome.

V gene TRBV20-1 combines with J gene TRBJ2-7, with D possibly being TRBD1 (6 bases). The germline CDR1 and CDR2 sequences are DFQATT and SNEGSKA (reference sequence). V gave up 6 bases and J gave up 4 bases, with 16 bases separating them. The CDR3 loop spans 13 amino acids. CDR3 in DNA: TGCAGTGCCGCGCAGGGGCTTACGTACGAGCAGTACTTC. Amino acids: CSAAQGLTYEQYF.

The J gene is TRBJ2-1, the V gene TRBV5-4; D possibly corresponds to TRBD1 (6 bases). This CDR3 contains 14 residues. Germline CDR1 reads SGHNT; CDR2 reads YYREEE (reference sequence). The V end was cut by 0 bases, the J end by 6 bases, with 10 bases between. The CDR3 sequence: CASSLDGGGNEQFF. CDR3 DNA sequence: TGTGCCAGCAGCTTGGATGGGGGCGGCAATGAGCAGTTCTTC.

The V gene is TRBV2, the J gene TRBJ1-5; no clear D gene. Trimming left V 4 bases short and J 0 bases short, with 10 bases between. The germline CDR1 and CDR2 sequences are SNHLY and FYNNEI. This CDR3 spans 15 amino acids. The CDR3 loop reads CASSVGAISNQPQHF. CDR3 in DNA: TGTGCCAGCAGTGTCGGAGCCATTAGCAATCAGCCCCAGCATTTT.

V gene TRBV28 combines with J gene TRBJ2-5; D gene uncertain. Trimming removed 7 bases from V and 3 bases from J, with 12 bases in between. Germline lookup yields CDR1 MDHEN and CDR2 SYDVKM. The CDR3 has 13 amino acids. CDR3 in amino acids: CASTIPAEETQYF. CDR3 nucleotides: TGTGCCAGCACCATCCCGGCTGAAGAGACCCAGTACTTC.

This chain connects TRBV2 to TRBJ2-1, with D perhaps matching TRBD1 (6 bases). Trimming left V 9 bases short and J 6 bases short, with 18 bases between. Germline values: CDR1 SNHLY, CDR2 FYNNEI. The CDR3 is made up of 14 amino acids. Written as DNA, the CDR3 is TGTGCCAGTTCCGCGCAGCGGACAGTCAATGAGCAGTTCTTC. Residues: CASSAQRTVNEQFF. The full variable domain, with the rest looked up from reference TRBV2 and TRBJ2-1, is EPEVTQTPSHQVTQMGQEVILRCVPISNHLYFYWYRQILGQKVEFLVSFYNNEISEKSEIFDDQFSVERPDGSNFTLKIRSTKLEDSAMYFCASSAQRTVNEQFFGPGTRLTVL.

CDR3 sequence reads: CASGVAGRQTQYF. CDR3 coding DNA: TGTGCCAGCGGGGTAGCGGGGAGGCAGACCCAGTACTTC. The chain couples TRBV12-3 or TRBV12-4 to TRBJ2-5; 8 nucleotides line up with TRBD2. The CDR3 contains 13 residues. V was clipped by 8 bases and J by 6 bases; unmatched bases: 8.

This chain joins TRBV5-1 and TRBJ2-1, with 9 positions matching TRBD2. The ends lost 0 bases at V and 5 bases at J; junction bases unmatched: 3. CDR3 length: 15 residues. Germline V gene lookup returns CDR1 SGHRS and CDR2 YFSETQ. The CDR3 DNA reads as TGCGCCAGCAGCTTGGTATTAGCGGGGGACAATGAGCAGTTCTTC. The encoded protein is CASSLVLAGDNEQFF.

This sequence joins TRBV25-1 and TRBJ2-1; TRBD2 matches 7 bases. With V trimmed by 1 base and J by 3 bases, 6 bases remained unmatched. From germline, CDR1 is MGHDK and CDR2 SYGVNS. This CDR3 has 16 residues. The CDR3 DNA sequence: TGTGCCAGCAGTGAATTGGCGGGAGCCCTCTACAATGAGCAGTTCTTC. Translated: CASSELAGALYNEQFF.

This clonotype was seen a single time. As DNA, the CDR3 is TGCAGTGCTAGAGTTAGCGGACGGAATGAGCAGTTCTTC. The encoded protein is CSARVSGRNEQFF. The V gene is TRBV20-1, the J gene TRBJ2-1; a possible D gene is TRBD2 (6 bases). Trimming pared 1 base from V and 7 bases from J, leaving 11 bases between. Per the germline V gene, CDR1 is DFQATT and CDR2 is SNEGSKA (reference sequence). The CDR3 is 13 residues long.

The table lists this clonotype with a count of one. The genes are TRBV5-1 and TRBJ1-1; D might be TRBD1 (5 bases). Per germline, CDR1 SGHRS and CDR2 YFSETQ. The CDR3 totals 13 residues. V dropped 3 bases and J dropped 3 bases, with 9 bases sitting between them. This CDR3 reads CASSSRADTEAFF. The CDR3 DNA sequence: TGCGCCAGCAGCTCCAGGGCGGACACTGAAGCTTTCTTT.

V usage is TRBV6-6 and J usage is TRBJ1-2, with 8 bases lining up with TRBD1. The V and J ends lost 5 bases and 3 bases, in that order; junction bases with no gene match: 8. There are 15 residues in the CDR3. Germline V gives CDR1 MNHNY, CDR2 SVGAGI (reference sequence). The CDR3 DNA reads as TGTGCCAGCAGTCACCGACAGGGGAGGGACTATGGCTACACCTTC. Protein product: CASSHRQGRDYGYTF.

In nucleotides, the CDR3 is TGTGCCAGCAGAATAGGGCCTAATAATTCACCCCTCCACTTT. Translating it yields CASRIGPNNSPLHF. V gene TRBV12-3 or TRBV12-4 combines with J gene TRBJ1-6; the D is unclear. V gave up 6 bases and J gave up 5 bases, with 11 bases separating them. The CDR3 covers 14 residues.

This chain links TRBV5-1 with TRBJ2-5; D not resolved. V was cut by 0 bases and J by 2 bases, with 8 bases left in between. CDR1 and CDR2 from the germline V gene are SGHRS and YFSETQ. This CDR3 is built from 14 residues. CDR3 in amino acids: CASSLGHPQETQYF. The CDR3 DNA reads TGCGCCAGCAGCTTGGGACATCCTCAAGAGACCCAGTACTTC.

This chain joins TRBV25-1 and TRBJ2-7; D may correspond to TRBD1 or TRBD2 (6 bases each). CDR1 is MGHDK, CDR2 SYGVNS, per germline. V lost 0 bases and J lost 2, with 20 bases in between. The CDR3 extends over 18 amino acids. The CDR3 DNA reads TGTGCCAGCAGTGAATATGGTAGGGGGGTCGGCGGTGCCTACGAGCAGTACTTC. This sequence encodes CASSEYGRGVGGAYEQYF.

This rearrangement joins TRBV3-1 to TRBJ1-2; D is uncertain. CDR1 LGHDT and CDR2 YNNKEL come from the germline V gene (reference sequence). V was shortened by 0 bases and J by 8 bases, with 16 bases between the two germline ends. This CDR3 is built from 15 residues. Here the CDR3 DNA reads TGTGCCAGCAGCCAAGACAGTGTGGCAACGGGAGGCTACACCTTC. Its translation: CASSQDSVATGGYTF.